This T cell receptor (beta chain) was captured by sequencing in a study of blood T cell repertoires in COVID-19. The assay was immunoSEQ multiplex PCR, and TCRdb's table has in-frame clones only and misses some. The sample has some 180,000 clones, around 91% seen once. This TCR came from a man in his fifties with acute or convalescent COVID-19. Sequenced sample: peripheral blood.

Here the CDR3 reads CASSQEAGGSYEQYF. The CDR3 DNA sequence: TGTGCCAGCAGCCAAGAAGCGGGAGGCTCCTACGAGCAGTACTTC. V and J are TRBV4-2 and TRBJ2-7; 9 nucleotides line up with TRBD2. CDR1 LGHNA and CDR2 YNFKEQ come from the germline V gene. V lost 0 bases, J lost 0 bases, and 0 bases stayed unmatched. The CDR3 covers 15 residues.